This is a list of T cell receptor beta chains from one sample in a study of T cell responses to AZD1222 COVID-19 vaccine. Produced via immunoSEQ multiplex PCR; TCRdb's table is partial and in-frame only. Seen here are approximately 140,000 clones, roughly 90% observed once, and the top ten hold 1.5% to 2%. The input for sequencing was peripheral blood, taken 28 days after the second AZD1222 dose. The receptors here all came from an adult who received the AZD1222 COVID-19 vaccine. CDR3s include the opening cysteine and the closing phenylalanine or tryptophan. A D gene is named only where the DNA matches it firmly. For some rows the clone size is stated as once, few or many, or as a class when expanded; others skip it.

size | J | D | V | DNA | CDR3
. | TRBJ2-2 | TRBD1 | TRBV11-2 | TGTGCCAGCAGCCAGGGGGCGCGGACCGGGGAGCTGTTTTTT | CASSQGARTGELFF
. | TRBJ2-7 | TRBD1 | TRBV10-3 | TGTGCCATCAGTGGGAGGGGACAGGGGCCCTACGAGCAGTACTTC | CAISGRGQGPYEQYF
. | TRBJ1-5 | TRBD1 | TRBV28 | TGTGCCAGCAGCCCGGACAGGGCTGGAAGCAATCAGCCCCAGCATTTT | CASSPDRAGSNQPQHF
. | TRBJ1-4 | TRBD1 | TRBV27 | TGTGCCAGCAGGGGACAGATCCTAGCTAATGAAAAACTGTTTTTT | CASRGQILANEKLFF
. | TRBJ2-2 | . | TRBV11-3 | TGTGCCAGCAGGGGGGTACCCACCGGGGAGCTGTTTTTT | CASRGVPTGELFF
. | TRBJ2-1 | TRBD2 | TRBV19 | TGTGCCAGTAGTATGGGGACTAGCTACAATGAGCAGTTCTTC | CASSMGTSYNEQFF
. | TRBJ2-1 | TRBD2 | TRBV28 | TGTGCCAGCAGTTTATGGCGGGAGGTCAATAGGGAGCAGTTCTTC | CASSLWREVNREQFF
. | TRBJ2-7 | TRBD1 | TRBV2 | TGTGCCAGCAGTGGTGACAGGGCCTACGAGCAGTACTTC | CASSGDRAYEQYF
. | TRBJ2-7 | . | TRBV18 | TGTGCCAGCTCACCGCTCAGCAACTCCTACGAGCAGTACTTC | CASSPLSNSYEQYF
. | TRBJ1-6 | . | TRBV4-3 | TGCGCCAGCAGCCAAGATCAGCTAATCAATTCACCCCTCCACTTT | CASSQDQLINSPLHF
. | TRBJ1-2 | . | TRBV9 | TGTGCCAGCAGCGCCAGGGGAGGAAACTATGGCTACACCTTC | CASSARGGNYGYTF
. | TRBJ1-5 | TRBD1 | TRBV9 | TGTGCCAGCAGCGTCGAACAGGGGGGTCAGCCCCAGCATTTT | CASSVEQGGQPQHF
. | TRBJ1-1 | . | TRBV7-8 | TGTGCCAGCAGCTTCGGGGAGGCGGATAACACTGAAGCTTTCTTT | CASSFGEADNTEAFF
. | TRBJ1-6 | . | TRBV7-9 | TGTGCCAGCAGCTTCGGGGGGTCACGGCCGGGTGATTCACCCCTCCACTTT | CASSFGGSRPGDSPLHF
. | TRBJ1-5 | TRBD1 | TRBV27 | TGTGCCAGCAGCATAACAGGGGGCGCGGGGCAGCCCCAGCATTTT | CASSITGGAGQPQHF
. | TRBJ1-2 | . | TRBV6-1 | TGTGCCAGCAGTGAAGGCCCAGGGAACTATGGCTACACCTTC | CASSEGPGNYGYTF
once | TRBJ2-1 | TRBD2 | TRBV29-1 | TGCAGCGTTGAAGGGACTAGCGGATCCTACAATGAGCAGTTCTTC | CSVEGTSGSYNEQFF
. | TRBJ2-3 | . | TRBV12-3/TRBV12-4 | TGTGCCAGCAGCAACCCTGTGGATACGCAGTATTTT | CASSNPVDTQYF
. | TRBJ2-2 | TRBD1 | TRBV5-4 | TGTGCCAGCAGCCGGGACAGGGTTGTCGGGGAGCTGTTTTTT | CASSRDRVVGELFF
. | TRBJ1-5 | . | TRBV6-5 | TGTGCCAGCGTGGGGGGGGAAAGCAATCAGCCCCAGCATTTT | CASVGGESNQPQHF
few | TRBJ2-7 | . | TRBV6-6 | TGTGCCAGTGGGCCGGGCGGCTCCTACGAGCAGTACTTC | CASGPGGSYEQYF
. | TRBJ2-3 | TRBD2 | TRBV5-4 | TGTGCCTACGTGGCGGGGGGGGGCACAGATACGCAGTATTTT | CAYVAGGGTDTQYF
. | TRBJ2-1 | . | TRBV4-1 | TGCGCCAGCAGCCAAGATAGGGGGTTCGATGAGCAGTTCTTC | CASSQDRGFDEQFF
. | TRBJ1-1 | TRBD1 | TRBV29-1 | TGCAGCGGGGACGACAGGGGAAACACTGAAGCTTTCTTT | CSGDDRGNTEAFF
. | TRBJ2-5 | TRBD2 | TRBV6-7 | TGTGCCAGCAGTTACTCCACGGGACTAGCGGGACGGGAGACCCAGTACTTC | CASSYSTGLAGRETQYF
. | TRBJ2-1 | TRBD1 | TRBV29-1 | TGCAGCGTCGATGCGACAGGGTGGACCAATGAGCAGTTCTTC | CSVDATGWTNEQFF
. | TRBJ2-3 | TRBD2 | TRBV7-6 | TGTGCCAGCAGCTCGACTAGCGGGGGGAACACAGATACGCAGTATTTT | CASSSTSGGNTDTQYF
. | TRBJ1-2 | . | TRBV27 | TGTGCCAGCAGTTCAAATCAGGGTGGGGACTATGGCTACACCTTC | CASSSNQGGDYGYTF
. | TRBJ1-2 | TRBD1 | TRBV7-2 | TGTGCCAGCAGCACCCGGACAGGGGAAGGTGGCTACACCTTC | CASSTRTGEGGYTF
once | TRBJ1-1 | . | TRBV10-3 | TGTGCCATCAACCTACAGGGTAAGAACACTGAAGCTTTCTTT | CAINLQGKNTEAFF
. | TRBJ1-1 | TRBD1 | TRBV25-1 | TGTGCCAGCAAGGGTCAGGGGGCAGGAGGAACTGAAGCTTTCTTT | CASKGQGAGGTEAFF
. | TRBJ2-2 | . | TRBV7-2 | TGTGCCAGCAGCCCCCGTTCGGGCATCGGGGAGCTGTTTTTT | CASSPRSGIGELFF
. | TRBJ1-4 | . | TRBV18 | TGTGCCAGCTCCCCCGACAGGATTAATGAAAAACTGTTTTTT | CASSPDRINEKLFF
. | TRBJ1-2 | . | TRBV11-2 | TGTGCCAGCAGCTTCCCCAATCCTAACTATGGCTACACCTTC | CASSFPNPNYGYTF
. | TRBJ1-3 | TRBD1 | TRBV11-2 | TGTGCCAGCAGTTCCGGGACAGGGACAAACACCATATATTTT | CASSSGTGTNTIYF
. | TRBJ1-2 | . | TRBV7-2 | TGTGCCAGCAGCCCCAACCTAGGCAGGGGCTATGGCTACACCTTC | CASSPNLGRGYGYTF
. | TRBJ2-7 | TRBD2 | TRBV6-2/TRBV6-3 | TGTGCCAGCAGTGCGGGAGGTCGGGGCGAGCAGTACTTC | CASSAGGRGEQYF
. | TRBJ2-4 | TRBD1 | TRBV10-3 | TGTGCCATCAGCGCCGGGACAGGGGACATTCAGTACTTC | CAISAGTGDIQYF
. | TRBJ1-5 | TRBD1 | TRBV27 | TGTGCCAGCAGTCCACCGGGACAGGGACAGCCCCAGCATTTT | CASSPPGQGQPQHF
. | TRBJ1-2 | TRBD1 | TRBV5-4 | TGTGCCAGCAGCTCACAGGGGGCAGGGAACTATGGCTACACCTTC | CASSSQGAGNYGYTF
. | TRBJ2-7 | TRBD2 | TRBV27 | TGTGCCAGCAGTCCGCGACTAGCGGGATCCTCCTACGAGCAGTACTTC | CASSPRLAGSSYEQYF